This TCR beta chain was observed in a study of OX40 agonist ivuxolimab in advanced cancers. Study results and caveats: At 0.1 to 3.0 mg/kg and by week 6, CD4+ and CD8+ T cells in the blood had expanded clonally.

Method: immunoSEQ multiplex PCR; TCRdb's copy keeps in-frame clones and lacks some. The data show about 40,000 clones, with about 89% seen just once and approximately 3.7% held by the top ten. This clone was counted a few times. Its antigen remains unidentified. Unmatched junction bases numbered 3, after V lost 2 bases and J lost 2 bases. The CDR3 totals 15 residues. The germline CDR1 and CDR2 sequences are MNHNS and SASEGT. This specimen consisted of CD4+ or CD8+ T cells sorted from blood, obtained in a trial of the OX40 agonist ivuxolimab. This clonotype was sampled from an adult with an advanced solid tumor such as melanoma, head and neck, liver or kidney cancer. The rearrangement joins TRBV6-1 to TRBJ2-1, with TRBD1 matching 7 bases. The CDR3 DNA reads as TGTGCCAGCAGTGAACCGGGGACAGCCTACAATGAGCAGTTCTTC. Translating it yields CASSEPGTAYNEQFF.